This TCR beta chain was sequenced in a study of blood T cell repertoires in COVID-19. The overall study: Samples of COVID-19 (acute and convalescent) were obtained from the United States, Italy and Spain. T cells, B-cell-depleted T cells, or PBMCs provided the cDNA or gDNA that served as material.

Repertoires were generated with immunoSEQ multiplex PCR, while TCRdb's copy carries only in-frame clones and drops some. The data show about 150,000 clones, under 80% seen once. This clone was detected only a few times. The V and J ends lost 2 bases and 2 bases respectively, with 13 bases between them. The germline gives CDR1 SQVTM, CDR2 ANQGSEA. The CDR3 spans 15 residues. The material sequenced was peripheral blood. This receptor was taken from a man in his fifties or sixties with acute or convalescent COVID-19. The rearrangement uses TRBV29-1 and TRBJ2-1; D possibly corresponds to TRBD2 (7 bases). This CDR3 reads CSVEWRGQAYNEQFF. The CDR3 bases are TGCAGCGTTGAATGGCGGGGGCAAGCCTACAATGAGCAGTTCTTC.